These T cell receptor beta chains were read from a single sample in a study of regulatory T cells in long-lasting Graves disease. Via MiXCR, TCRdb re-called the multiplex PCR reads, giving one row per CDR3 protein. Of fewer than 500,000 distinct CDR3 sequences in the sample, roughly 15% were seen once. These same records also appear under a second study, on T cells in Graves' hyperthyroidism and ophthalmopathy.

The specimen comprised peripheral blood mononuclear cells (PBMCs), sampled at new diagnosis, from a patient treated with antithyroid drugs. The receptors here all came from a man aged 40-55 years with Graves disease. Each CDR3 is given without its conserved first and last residue. Size is omitted from some rows. Given values are once, few, many or a class for expanded clones.

v_gene: TRBV2; abundance: many; CDR3aa: ASRKRQGHEQF
v_gene: TRBV2; abundance: many; CDR3aa: ASSERNEQF
v_gene: TRBV5-1; abundance: many; CDR3aa: ASSFTGRGTEAF
v_gene: TRBV7-9; abundance: few; CDR3aa: ASSPDGSSYNSPLH
v_gene: TRBV11-2; abundance: .; CDR3aa: ASSGRLDEQY
v_gene: TRBV27; abundance: many; CDR3aa: ASSKTPTYEQY
v_gene: TRBV18; abundance: .; CDR3aa: ASSLVGALQGYNQPQH
v_gene: TRBV19; abundance: .; CDR3aa: ASSREATYEQY
v_gene: TRBV28; abundance: many; CDR3aa: ASSAGLAGFNEQF
v_gene: TRBV20-1; abundance: .; CDR3aa: SARGQRTLANYGYT
v_gene: TRBV24-1; abundance: many; CDR3aa: ATSDLRPREGAVDTQY
v_gene: TRBV30; abundance: many; CDR3aa: AWNQDLGRELF
v_gene: TRBV5-1; abundance: many; CDR3aa: ASSLGRGSSYEQY
v_gene: TRBV27; abundance: .; CDR3aa: ASRGWTGGNEKLF
v_gene: TRBV6-1; abundance: .; CDR3aa: ASKGGGDTQY
v_gene: TRBV6-5; abundance: many; CDR3aa: ASSYVVIAYNEQF
v_gene: TRBV3-1; abundance: few; CDR3aa: ASSTTSPGAVRRQF
v_gene: TRBV20-1; abundance: many; CDR3aa: SAREWASYNEQF
v_gene: TRBV25-1; abundance: .; CDR3aa: AAKGGRETQY
v_gene: TRBV7-9; abundance: many; CDR3aa: ASSMGQGHSPLH
v_gene: TRBV29-1; abundance: .; CDR3aa: SASTGGNTEAF
v_gene: TRBV7-9; abundance: many; CDR3aa: ASSLARSSNGEQF
v_gene: TRBV2; abundance: many; CDR3aa: ASSSGGHEQY
v_gene: TRBV7-9; abundance: few; CDR3aa: ASSSGQGSSEQY
v_gene: TRBV12-3/TRBV12-4; abundance: many; CDR3aa: ASSLRTGAYEQY
v_gene: TRBV4-1; abundance: many; CDR3aa: ASSQEGRSYEQY
v_gene: TRBV29-1; abundance: .; CDR3aa: SVEASNTGELF
v_gene: TRBV28; abundance: many; CDR3aa: ASSSTGGPYNSPLH
v_gene: TRBV27; abundance: many; CDR3aa: ASSGNAKLAILEQF
v_gene: TRBV30; abundance: many; CDR3aa: AWSLGTGYNQPQH